The 29 T cell receptor beta chains in this list originate from one sample, sequenced in a study of blood T cells in healthy people across ages. A sample-barcoded 5' primer and a J-beta primer mix were used in a second PCR of about 6 to 11 cycles. From the 5' RACE reads, TCRdb called clonotypes with MiXCR, one entry per CDR3 protein. This sample has around 990,000 distinct CDR3 sequences, with more than 30% found just once. Sequencing was done on a sample of blood. The receptors come from a man between 18 and 35 years old in good health.

This clonotype occurred once. The chain links TRBV7-2 to TRBJ2-1, with unresolved D. CDR3 length: 16 residues. Germline values: CDR1 SGHTA, CDR2 FQGNSA. V was clipped by 1 base and J by 0 bases, with 10 bases between them. DNA for the CDR3: TGTGCCAGCAGCTTAGACCAACAAAGCTCCTACAATGAGCAGTTCTTC. Protein product: CASSLDQQSSYNEQFF.

This clonotype was seen only a few times. The genes are TRBV12-3 or TRBV12-4 and TRBJ2-1; possible D gene TRBD2, 6 bases. The CDR3 consists of 14 residues. Trimming cost V 5 bases and J 6 bases, with 14 bases left between them. CDR3 nucleotides: TGTGCCAGCAGTCTCCGGGACTTACTCAATGAGCAGTTCTTC. Its translation is CASSLRDLLNEQFF.

CDR3 region: CSASPFSVRGVQPQHF. CDR3 in DNA: TGCAGTGCTAGCCCCTTTAGTGTCAGGGGGGTCCAGCCCCAGCATTTT. The genes are TRBV20-1 and TRBJ1-5; 7 bases agree with TRBD1. Looked up from germline, CDR1 is DFQATT and CDR2 is SNEGSKA (reference sequence). J lost 7 bases, V lost 3 bases, and 15 bases had no gene match. The CDR3 sequence is 16 residues long.

This clonotype was observed many times. The chain carries TRBV5-1 and TRBJ2-3; 7 nucleotides match TRBD1. The CDR3 has 13 amino acids. Germline loops: CDR1 SGHRS, CDR2 YFSETQ. V lost 4 bases and J lost 3; bases outside the gene matches: 2. The CDR3 bases are TGCGCCAGCAGCGACAGGGTTACAGATACGCAGTATTTT. Protein: CASSDRVTDTQYF. The variable domain in full, completed from reference TRBV5-1 and TRBJ2-3, reads KAGVTQTPRYLIKTRGQQVTLSCSPISGHRSVSWYQQTPGQGLQFLFEYFSETQRNKGNFPGRFSGRQFSNSRSEMNVSTLELGDSALYLCASSDRVTDTQYFGPGTRLTVL.

This clonotype was found a few times. The chain is built from TRBV4-1 and TRBJ2-3; 12 bases fit TRBD2. Trimming removed 1 base from V and 5 bases from J; junction bases left unmatched: 10. The CDR3 has 18 residues. Germline V CDR1 and CDR2: MGHRA, YSYEKL. CDR3 DNA sequence: TGCGCCAGCAGCCAAGGTCTTTCTAGCGGGGGGGCGGGAGATACGCAGTATTTT. This gives the protein CASSQGLSSGGAGDTQYF.

The chain carries TRBV9 and TRBJ2-2; D remains ambiguous. V dropped 7 bases and J dropped 4 bases, with 5 bases sitting between them. The CDR3 has 11 residues. Germline lookup yields CDR1 SGDLS and CDR2 YYNGEE. CDR3 region: CASGPTGELFF. The CDR3 DNA reads TGTGCCAGCGGCCCCACCGGGGAGCTGTTTTTT.

With regard to this clonotype: Being one base from a much bigger clone, this may be a read error. The chain joins TRBV5-1 to TRBJ1-2; D uncertain. Germline loops: CDR1 SGHRS, CDR2 YFSETQ. This CDR3 contains 17 residues. Trimming left V 3 bases short and J 4 bases short, with 22 bases between. CDR3 residues: CASSSRRPREIFYGYTF. CDR3 bases: TGCGCCAGCAGCTCACGGAGGCCGCGCGAAATTTTCTATGGCTACACCTTC.

This clonotype was recorded many times. The genes are TRBV4-3 and TRBJ2-1, with D possibly matching TRBD2 (6 bases). With 4 bases removed from V and 4 bases from J, the gap between germline ends came to 17 bases. CDR1 LGHNA and CDR2 YSLEER come from the germline V gene. The CDR3 consists of 16 residues. The CDR3 DNA follows: TGCGCCAGCAGCCTCATAGCGGCGGGGTCTTACAATGAGCAGTTCTTC. It specifies CASSLIAAGSYNEQFF.

This clonotype was seen a handful of times. This sequence joins TRBV12-3 or TRBV12-4 and TRBJ1-5, with D perhaps matching TRBD1 (5 bases). Between the trimmed V and J ends, which lost 2 bases and 1 base, there was a span of 12 bases. There are 16 residues in the CDR3. CDR3 protein: CASSLSGGGSNQPQHF. The CDR3 coding sequence is TGTGCCAGCAGTTTATCTGGGGGGGGGAGCAATCAGCCCCAGCATTTT.

For the CDR3, the DNA is TGTGCCAGCAGCCTATGGGACAGCTCGATCAATCAGCCCCAGCATTTT. It translates to CASSLWDSSINQPQHF. The chain carries TRBV7-2 and TRBJ1-5; 7 nucleotides match TRBD1. The germline V gene encodes CDR1 SGHTA and CDR2 FQGNSA. Germline trimming cut 5 bases from V and 3 bases from J; bases unmatched to any gene: 10. This CDR3 has 16 amino acids.

The CDR3 here is CASRWGGTEAFF. The CDR3 region has the DNA TGTGCCAGCCGGTGGGGGGGGACTGAAGCTTTCTTT. The genes are TRBV6-2 or TRBV6-3 and TRBJ1-1, with D possibly TRBD1 on 5 matching bases. Trimming cost V 8 bases and J 5 bases, with 12 bases left between them. Germline V CDR1 and CDR2: MNHEY, SVGEGT. The CDR3 contains 12 residues.

This clonotype was counted only a few times. The J gene is TRBJ2-7, the V gene TRBV6-2 or TRBV6-3, with D maybe TRBD1 (5 bases). This CDR3 comprises 13 residues. With 6 bases removed from V and 1 base from J, the gap between germline ends came to 10 bases. Germline CDR1 MNHEY, CDR2 SVGEGT. The CDR3 DNA sequence: TGTGCCAGCAGGGCAGGGTCATCCTACGAGCAGTACTTC. Protein product: CASRAGSSYEQYF.

The chain recombines TRBV9 with TRBJ2-3; the D is unclear. Trimming took off 3 bases at V and 0 bases at J, with 14 bases between the two ends. CDR3 size: 16 residues. Germline lookup yields CDR1 SGDLS and CDR2 YYNGEE. CDR3 DNA: TGTGCCAGCAGCGAAAACAACGTTACTAGCACAGATACGCAGTATTTT. It translates to CASSENNVTSTDTQYF.

This clonotype was detected a few times. V gene TRBV24-1 combines with J gene TRBJ2-3; D remains unclear. The CDR3 contains 14 residues. Trimming took 3 bases from V and 0 from J, leaving 6 bases between them. CDR1 and CDR2 from the germline V gene are KGHDR and SFDVKD. The CDR3 nucleotides read TGTGCCACCAGTGATACGGAAAGCACAGATACGCAGTATTTT. It yields the protein CATSDTESTDTQYF.

V is TRBV14 and J is TRBJ1-5, with D maybe TRBD1 (5 bases). V was shortened by 0 bases and J by 0 bases, with 27 bases between the two germline ends. Germline assignment: CDR1 SGHDN and CDR2 FVKESK. The CDR3 loop spans 22 amino acids. The CDR3: CASSQEGRARRSPPFSNQPQHF. The CDR3 DNA reads TGTGCCAGCAGCCAAGAAGGCAGGGCGCGAAGGTCCCCCCCATTTAGCAATCAGCCCCAGCATTTT.

This clonotype has ten or more counts. CDR3 coding DNA: TGTGCCAGCAGTCCCCGCCCAGCGAAGCTCTCAGATACGCAGTATTTT. Amino acid sequence: CASSPRPAKLSDTQYF. The chain is built from TRBV28 and TRBJ2-3; D ambiguous. Per germline, CDR1 MDHEN and CDR2 SYDVKM. This CDR3 spans 16 amino acids. The V end was cut by 5 bases, the J end by 4 bases, with 19 bases between.

This clonotype was counted ten times or more. The chain joins TRBV6-1 to TRBJ2-7, with D maybe TRBD1 (5 bases). Germline V gives CDR1 MNHNS, CDR2 SASEGT. There are 12 residues in the CDR3. The CDR3 protein is CVHFWGSGEQYF. For the CDR3, the DNA is TGTGTCCACTTTTGGGGCTCGGGTGAGCAGTACTTC.

As concerns this clonotype: The junction departs from the called germline gene at one end, perhaps through a read error. The V and J genes are TRBV11-2 and TRBJ2-1; TRBD2 matches 9 bases. CDR3 size: 15 residues. Germline V gene data show CDR1 as SGHAT and CDR2 as FQNNGV. CDR3 protein: CASSRSGGSYNERFF. For the CDR3, the DNA is TGTGCCAGCAGCCGTAGCGGGGGCTCCTACAATGAGCGGTTCTTC.

The chain is built from TRBV7-2 and TRBJ1-1; no clear D. The CDR3 sequence is 14 residues long. Trimming removed 0 bases from V and 7 bases from J, with 12 bases in between. The germline V gene has CDR1 SGHTA and CDR2 FQGNSA. The CDR3 nucleotides are TGTGCCAGCAGCTTAGCGTTTTTGTCGGATGAAGCTTTCTTT. It encodes CASSLAFLSDEAFF.

This chain links TRBV5-1 with TRBJ2-5; D is perhaps TRBD1 (6 bases). The V gene lost 4 bases and the J gene lost 7 bases, with 20 bases spanning the gap. This CDR3 region has 15 residues. Germline V gene lookup returns CDR1 SGHRS and CDR2 YFSETQ. The CDR3 is CASSPGTRQGVTQYF. Written as DNA, the CDR3 is TGCGCCAGCAGCCCAGGGACACGGCAGGGAGTGACCCAGTACTTC.

J is TRBJ1-1 and V is TRBV5-6; no reliable D call. Trimming removed 2 bases from V and 1 base from J, with 9 bases in between. Looked up from germline, CDR1 is SGHDT and CDR2 is YYEEEE. CDR3 length: 14 residues. The CDR3 here is CASSLPNRNTEAFF. Here the CDR3 DNA reads TGTGCCAGCAGCTTACCAAATAGGAACACTGAAGCTTTCTTT. The full variable domain, rest sourced from reference TRBV5-6 and TRBJ1-1, is DAGVTQSPTHLIKTRGQQVTLRCSPKSGHDTVSWYQQALGQGPQFIFQYYEEEERQRGNFPDRFSGHQFPNYSSELNVNALLLGDSALYLCASSLPNRNTEAFFGQGTRLTVV.

This clonotype occurred a few times. The chain recombines TRBV6-6 with TRBJ1-4, with D unclear. Trimming removed 6 bases at V and 6 bases at J, with 8 bases between. The CDR3 has 12 residues. Per the germline V gene, CDR1 is MNHNY and CDR2 is SVGAGI (reference sequence). CDR3 in amino acids: CASRPQDEKLFF. The DNA for the CDR3 is TGTGCCAGCAGACCCCAGGATGAAAAACTGTTTTTT.

This CDR3 is CSASISRKSSYNSPLHF. CDR3 sequence (DNA): TGCAGTGCTAGCATCTCCAGGAAGAGCTCCTATAATTCACCCCTCCACTTT. The genes are TRBV20-1 and TRBJ1-6; no definite D call. Trimming pared 3 bases from V and 0 bases from J, leaving 15 bases between. Germline-derived CDR1 and CDR2 are DFQATT and SNEGSKA (reference sequence). This CDR3 contains 17 residues.

V usage is TRBV10-3 and J usage is TRBJ1-5, with D tentatively TRBD1 (5 bases). CDR3 length: 16 amino acids. The V and J ends lost 0 bases and 4 bases respectively, with 13 bases between them. Germline loops: CDR1 ENHRY, CDR2 SYGVKD. Written as DNA, the CDR3 is TGTGCCATCAGTGAGTCGAGTACCGGGGGGAATCAGCCCCAGCATTTT. Amino acid sequence: CAISESSTGGNQPQHF.

J is TRBJ1-6 and V is TRBV30; no clear D gene. Germline V gene data show CDR1 as GTSNPN and CDR2 as SVGIG (reference sequence). With 0 bases removed from V and 8 bases from J, the gap between germline ends came to 8 bases. There are 13 residues in the CDR3. CDR3 sequence: CAWSVAWDSPLHF. The CDR3 DNA sequence: TGTGCCTGGAGTGTAGCCTGGGATTCACCCCTCCACTTT.

The table lists this clonotype with a count of one. V usage is TRBV30 and J usage is TRBJ1-6; a possible D gene is TRBD1 (5 bases). The CDR3 extends over 16 amino acids. The V end was cut by 0 bases, the J end by 7 bases, with 16 bases between. Germline CDR1 reads GTSNPN; CDR2 reads SVGIG (reference sequence). CDR3 nucleotides: TGTGCCTGGAGTGTACTCGGGGGGGTGGGGAATTCACCCCTCCACTTT. Encoded protein: CAWSVLGGVGNSPLHF.

This clonotype was found a few times. In DNA form, the CDR3 reads TGTGCCAGCAGTCCCGGGACACCACTCCACAATGAGCAGTTCTTC. Translating it yields CASSPGTPLHNEQFF. The V gene is TRBV12-3 or TRBV12-4, the J gene TRBJ2-1; possible D gene TRBD1, 6 bases. CDR3 length equals 15 residues. The V gene lost 5 bases and the J gene lost 5 bases, with 16 bases spanning the gap.

This clonotype has more than one count but fewer than ten. This sequence joins TRBV7-2 and TRBJ2-7; 7 nucleotides agree with TRBD1. The CDR3 has 14 residues. Unmatched junction bases numbered 7, after V lost 8 bases and J lost 0 bases. Germline-derived CDR1 and CDR2 are SGHTA and FQGNSA. The CDR3 sequence is CASRGQLSSYEQYF. CDR3 nucleotide sequence: TGTGCCAGCCGGGGACAGTTAAGCTCCTACGAGCAGTACTTC.

The chain couples TRBV5-1 to TRBJ2-7; 7 bases match TRBD2. This CDR3 is built from 14 residues. CDR1 is SGHRS, CDR2 YFSETQ, per germline. Trimming at V came to 4 bases and at J to 1 base, leaving 5 bases not matched to a gene. The CDR3 nucleotides read TGCGCCAGCAGCCAGCGGGGCAGTTCCTACGAGCAGTACTTC. Protein product: CASSQRGSSYEQYF. The full variable domain, in which reference TRBV5-1 and TRBJ2-7 provide the parts outside the CDR3, is KAGVTQTPRYLIKTRGQQVTLSCSPISGHRSVSWYQQTPGQGLQFLFEYFSETQRNKGNFPGRFSGRQFSNSRSEMNVSTLELGDSALYLCASSQRGSSYEQYFGPGTRLTVT.